Ten or more counts support the clone carrying this T cell receptor (beta chain). Germline trimming cut 2 bases from V and 2 bases from J; bases unmatched to any gene: 1. The germline gives CDR1 ENHRY, CDR2 SYGVKD. The CDR3 sequence is 17 residues long. The data were obtained in a study of T-cell reconstitution after alpha-beta-depleted transplantation in children. Unique molecular identifiers tagged the TCRbeta library. TCRdb analysed the PCR reads with MiXCR anew, one entry per CDR3 protein. The sample contains about 610,000 distinct CDR3 sequences, roughly a tenth of which appear only once. This chain links TRBV10-3 with TRBJ2-1, with 15 bases fitting TRBD2. Sequenced material: PBMCs from the stem cell graft donor, taken from the stem cell graft. This receptor was taken from a human donor who donated a stem cell graft to a child with acute myeloid leukemia. DNA of the CDR3: TGTGCCATCAGTGAGGGGACTAGCGGGAGGACCTACAATGAGCAGTTCTTC. Its protein is CAISEGTSGRTYNEQFF.